The next 23 T cell receptor beta chains were all read from a single sample in a study of cytomegalovirus exposure and HLA in healthy donors. The PCR made use of 60 Vbeta and 13 Jbeta primers. Profiling relied on immunoSEQ multiplex PCR, and the TCRdb table lists in-frame clones only, not all of them. The sample lists approximately 190,000 clones, roughly 80% seen once, with more than 6% in the top ten. The specimen sequenced was PBMCs. These receptors came from a middle-aged man in good health and CMV-seropositive.

The chain recombines TRBV4-1 with TRBJ1-1; D is possibly TRBD1 (6 bases). Looked up from germline, CDR1 is MGHRA and CDR2 is YSYEKL. CDR3 length equals 16 residues. Trimming took 0 bases from V and 0 from J, leaving 11 bases between them. The CDR3 sequence is CASSQEGGAMNTEAFF. The CDR3 DNA follows: TGCGCCAGCAGCCAAGAGGGGGGGGCTATGAACACTGAAGCTTTCTTT.

The rearrangement uses TRBV27 and TRBJ2-7; D not resolved. The ends were cut back, 5 bases at V and 4 bases at J, with 12 bases in the middle. Germline assignment: CDR1 MNHEY and CDR2 SMNVEV (reference sequence). There are 13 residues in the CDR3. The CDR3 DNA sequence: TGTGCCAGCAGTGCCAACTACGGATACGAGCAGTACTTC. Translating gives CASSANYGYEQYF.

The gene calls are TRBV10-1 and TRBJ2-7; tentatively, D is TRBD2 (5 bases). Per germline, CDR1 WNHNN and CDR2 SYGVQD (reference sequence). V lost 0 bases and J lost 6, with 9 bases in between. The CDR3 is 13 amino acids. This CDR3 reads CASSESGGREQYF. CDR3 bases: TGCGCCAGCAGTGAGTCAGGCGGGCGCGAGCAGTACTTC.

The chain has TRBV7-3 and TRBJ1-3; D is possibly TRBD1 (5 bases). The V end was cut by 2 bases, the J end by 2 bases, with 7 bases between. There are 14 residues in the CDR3. Germline V gene data show CDR1 as SGHTA and CDR2 as FQGTGA. CDR3 residues: CASSLGGAGNTIYF. The CDR3 DNA sequence: TGTGCCAGCAGCTTAGGAGGGGCTGGAAACACCATATATTTT. Combining the CDR3 with reference TRBV7-3 and TRBJ1-3 gives the whole variable domain GAGVSQTPSNKVTEKGKYVELRCDPISGHTALYWYRQSLGQGPEFLIYFQGTGAADDSGLPNDRFFAVRPEGSVSTLKIQRTERGDSAVYLCASSLGGAGNTIYFGEGSWLTVV.

The chain joins TRBV6-5 to TRBJ2-7, with D hard to call. With 0 bases removed from V and 2 bases from J, the gap between germline ends came to 8 bases. The CDR3 totals 14 residues. Looked up from germline, CDR1 is MNHEY and CDR2 is SVGAGI. The CDR3, as DNA: TGTGCCAGCAGTTACTCGTTGGGCACCTACGAGCAGTACTTC. Amino acid sequence: CASSYSLGTYEQYF.

The CDR3 loop is CASSLVAGETQYF. CDR3 nucleotides: TGTGCCAGCAGCTTAGTTGCGGGGGAGACCCAGTACTTC. The chain is built from TRBV13 and TRBJ2-5; possible D gene TRBD2, 6 bases. V shed 1 base and J shed 5 bases, with 8 bases lying between them. The length of the CDR3 is 13 residues. Germline lookup yields CDR1 PRHDT and CDR2 FYEKMQ (reference sequence).

The DNA of the CDR3 is TGCGCCAGCAGCCAGGCAGGGGGCCGGTACACTGAAGCTTTCTTT. Protein product: CASSQAGGRYTEAFF. The chain has TRBV4-1 and TRBJ1-1; 8 bases map to TRBD1. This CDR3 has 15 amino acids. CDR1 and CDR2 from the germline V gene are MGHRA and YSYEKL. Trimming removed 3 bases from V and 3 bases from J; junction bases left unmatched: 6.

The chain combines TRBV4-1 with TRBJ2-7; the D gene is possibly TRBD2 (6 bases). The CDR3 extends over 14 amino acids. Germline assignment: CDR1 MGHRA and CDR2 YSYEKL. The ends were cut back, 1 base at V and 6 bases at J, with 13 bases in the middle. DNA for the CDR3: TGCGCCAGCAGCCAAGTTATACGGGGGAGCGAGCAGTACTTC. Amino acid sequence: CASSQVIRGSEQYF.

The chain has TRBV5-4 and TRBJ1-5, with 8 positions matching TRBD1. The ends lost 2 bases at V and 0 bases at J; junction bases unmatched: 4. Germline CDR1 and CDR2: SGHNT and YYREEE (reference sequence). The CDR3 sequence is 16 residues long. This chain's CDR3 is CASSFSRGRSNQPQHF. The CDR3 DNA sequence: TGTGCCAGCAGCTTTTCCAGGGGGCGTAGCAATCAGCCCCAGCATTTT.

The chain recombines TRBV5-6 with TRBJ1-4, with TRBD1 as a possible D gene (6 bases). Germline V CDR1 and CDR2: SGHDT, YYEEEE. This CDR3 region has 15 residues. Trimming pared 4 bases from V and 8 bases from J, leaving 18 bases between. The CDR3 loop is CASSPGQGRYEKLFF. CDR3 coding DNA: TGTGCCAGCAGCCCCGGCCAGGGGCGCTACGAAAAACTGTTTTTT. The complete variable domain, with remaining parts taken from reference TRBV5-6 and TRBJ1-4, reads DAGVTQSPTHLIKTRGQQVTLRCSPKSGHDTVSWYQQALGQGPQFIFQYYEEEERQRGNFPDRFSGHQFPNYSSELNVNALLLGDSALYLCASSPGQGRYEKLFFGSGTQLSVL.

This clone has only one observation. This chain links TRBV5-1 with TRBJ2-3; 8 nucleotides agree with TRBD2. The germline V gene encodes CDR1 SGHRS and CDR2 YFSETQ. Losses at the gene ends were 1 base for V and 4 bases for J; bases not matched to a gene: 5. There are 15 residues in the CDR3. In nucleotides, the CDR3 is TGCGCCAGCAGCTTGCAAGCGGGGGTATCAGATACGCAGTATTTT. Protein: CASSLQAGVSDTQYF.

The chain uses TRBV7-2 and TRBJ1-2; a weak D match, TRBD1 (5 bases). This CDR3 contains 13 residues. The V and J ends lost 3 bases and 7 bases respectively, with 12 bases between them. The V gene's germline CDR1 is SGHTA and CDR2 FQGNSA. CDR3 region: CASSFAGLSGYTF. Written as DNA, the CDR3 is TGTGCCAGCAGCTTTGCAGGGCTTAGTGGCTACACCTTC.

The DNA for the CDR3 is TGTGCCTGGAGCAGAGGACAGGCATACACAGATACGCAGTATTTT. This gives the protein CAWSRGQAYTDTQYF. This rearrangement joins TRBV30 to TRBJ2-3, with 7 positions matching TRBD1. This CDR3 has 15 residues. CDR1 GTSNPN and CDR2 SVGIG come from the germline V gene (reference sequence). J was trimmed by 2 bases and V by 3 bases; bases with no gene match: 8.

J is TRBJ2-7 and V is TRBV6-5, with D maybe TRBD1 (5 bases). V was pared by 2 bases and J by 1 base, with 6 bases between. The CDR3 runs to 13 residues. Germline V gives CDR1 MNHEY, CDR2 SVGAGI. The CDR3: CASSYTGSYEQYF. In DNA form, the CDR3 reads TGTGCCAGCAGTTACACAGGATCCTACGAGCAGTACTTC.

The chain couples TRBV9 to TRBJ1-4; 7 positions agree with TRBD1. The J segment lost 4 bases and the V segment lost 4 bases, leaving 7 bases of the junction unmatched. Germline CDR1 and CDR2: SGDLS and YYNGEE. This CDR3 region has 15 residues. This chain's CDR3 is CASSPRGRGNEKLFF. DNA for the CDR3: TGTGCCAGCAGCCCGAGGGGGCGTGGTAATGAAAAACTGTTTTTT.

The V gene is TRBV7-6, the J gene TRBJ1-5; D not resolved. Germline V gives CDR1 SGHVS, CDR2 FNYEAQ. The CDR3 runs to 15 residues. V was clipped by 5 bases and J by 0 bases, with 11 bases between them. The CDR3 sequence is CASSISGASNQPQHF. The CDR3 DNA sequence: TGTGCCAGCAGCATTTCAGGCGCTAGCAATCAGCCCCAGCATTTT.

The V call is TRBV28, the J call TRBJ1-2; a weak D match, TRBD1 (6 bases). This CDR3 has 14 residues. Germline values: CDR1 MDHEN, CDR2 SYDVKM. Trimming removed 4 bases at V and 4 bases at J, with 13 bases between. The CDR3 region is CASSSSQGSYGYTF. CDR3 in DNA: TGTGCCAGCAGTTCGTCACAGGGATCCTATGGCTACACCTTC.

A word on this clone: One end of the junction varies from germline; a read error may be responsible. V usage is TRBV14 and J usage is TRBJ1-3; D is unresolved. The CDR3 loop spans 16 amino acids. Germline CDR1 is SGHDN and CDR2 is FVKESK. For the CDR3, the DNA is TGTGCCAGCAGCCAGTATCGTGGAAACTCTGGAGACACCATATATTTT. Encoded protein: CASSQYRGNSGDTIYF. The full variable domain, in which reference TRBV14 and TRBJ1-3 provide the parts outside the CDR3, is EAGVTQFPSHSVIEKGQTVTLRCDPISGHDNLYWYRRVMGKEIKFLLHFVKESKQDESGMPNNRFLAERTGGTYSTLKVQPAELEDSGVYFCASSQYRGNSGDTIYFGEGSWLTVV.

The V and J genes are TRBV6-5 and TRBJ2-7; 7 bases map to TRBD2. Germline lookup yields CDR1 MNHEY and CDR2 SVGAGI. CDR3 length equals 15 residues. The V and J ends lost 6 bases and 4 bases, in that order; junction bases with no gene match: 12. The DNA for the CDR3 is TGTGCCAGCAGCCTTGACTCTGCGGGGGTATACGAGCAGTACTTC. The encoded protein is CASSLDSAGVYEQYF.

The chain recombines TRBV9 with TRBJ2-5, with TRBD2 matching over 9 bases. The ends lost 6 bases at V and 5 bases at J; junction bases unmatched: 5. CDR1 SGDLS and CDR2 YYNGEE come from the germline V gene. This CDR3 has 13 amino acids. The CDR3 DNA reads TGTGCCAGCACGCGGGGGGGCGTCGAGACCCAGTACTTC. It is translated as CASTRGGVETQYF.

The chain employs TRBV9 and TRBJ2-3, with TRBD1 identical over 7 bases. Germline-derived CDR1 and CDR2 are SGDLS and YYNGEE. J lost 1 base, V lost 2 bases, and 4 bases had no gene match. The CDR3 length is 15 residues. In DNA form, the CDR3 reads TGTGCCAGCAGCGTCATCGGACAGGGCACAGATACGCAGTATTTT. This encodes CASSVIGQGTDTQYF.

The rearrangement links TRBV27 to TRBJ2-1; the D gene is possibly TRBD2 (6 bases). The length of the CDR3 is 14 residues. V dropped 9 bases and J dropped 0 bases, with 12 bases sitting between them. The germline V gene encodes CDR1 MNHEY and CDR2 SMNVEV (reference sequence). CDR3 loop: CASSRGVSYNEQFF. Here the CDR3 DNA reads TGTGCCAGTTCACGCGGGGTCTCCTACAATGAGCAGTTCTTC.

V and J are TRBV5-6 and TRBJ1-1; D ambiguous. The germline V and J ends were trimmed by 1 base and 3 bases, with 13 bases remaining between them. The germline V gene has CDR1 SGHDT and CDR2 YYEEEE. This CDR3 contains 15 residues. This chain's CDR3 is CASSLTLTRYTEAFF. DNA for the CDR3: TGTGCCAGCAGCTTGACCCTTACACGATACACTGAAGCTTTCTTT. Together with reference TRBV5-6 and TRBJ1-1, the CDR3 gives the full variable domain: DAGVTQSPTHLIKTRGQQVTLRCSPKSGHDTVSWYQQALGQGPQFIFQYYEEEERQRGNFPDRFSGHQFPNYSSELNVNALLLGDSALYLCASSLTLTRYTEAFFGQGTRLTVV.